Presented here are 5 T cell receptor beta chains from one specimen sequenced in a study of technical replicates of blood from several donors. TCRdb's copy holds only in-frame clones and misses some; the assay was immunoSEQ multiplex PCR. The sample has 95,000 or so clones, roughly 95% seen once. Sequencing was done on a sample of T cells isolated from PBMCs. Receptors originate from a human donor in good health.

This clone was seen only once. V is TRBV5-5 and J is TRBJ2-2; D is ambiguous. V shed 0 bases and J shed 0 bases, with 9 bases lying between them. This CDR3 region has 16 residues. Germline CDR1 and CDR2: SGHKS and YYEKEE (reference sequence). The CDR3 spells CASSLEGGANTGELFF. For the CDR3, the DNA is TGTGCCAGCAGCTTGGAAGGCGGAGCGAACACCGGGGAGCTGTTTTTT.

The V call is TRBV28, the J call TRBJ2-7, with 14 positions matching TRBD2. With 6 bases clipped from V and 10 bases from J, the junction kept 5 bases outside the gene matches. The CDR3 contains 13 residues. Germline CDR1 is MDHEN and CDR2 is SYDVKM. The CDR3 is CASSWTSGRQQYF. The CDR3 region has the DNA TGTGCCAGCAGCTGGACTAGCGGGAGGCAACAGTACTTC.

The gene calls are TRBV9 and TRBJ2-1; a possible D gene is TRBD2 (6 bases). The CDR3 runs to 12 residues. Per the germline V gene, CDR1 is SGDLS and CDR2 is YYNGEE. V lost 2 bases and J 8 bases, leaving 8 bases between the germline ends. In nucleotides, the CDR3 is TGTGCCAGCAGCGTGGGACTCCATGAGCAGTTCTTC. Amino acid sequence: CASSVGLHEQFF.

The chain carries TRBV7-2 and TRBJ2-5; 7 bases fit TRBD1. Germline CDR1 SGHTA, CDR2 FQGNSA. This CDR3 is 13 amino acids long. V dropped 2 bases and J dropped 5; count of bases not matched to a gene: 2. The CDR3 sequence is CASSLQGEETQYF. CDR3 in DNA: TGTGCCAGCAGCTTACAGGGGGAGGAGACCCAGTACTTC.

V and J are TRBV27 and TRBJ1-2; tentatively, D is TRBD1 (5 bases). This CDR3 is 15 amino acids long. V shed 3 bases and J shed 8 bases, with 19 bases lying between them. Germline V gene lookup returns CDR1 MNHEY and CDR2 SMNVEV (reference sequence). The CDR3 is CASSFGEGPPGGYTF. CDR3 DNA sequence: TGTGCCAGCAGTTTTGGGGAGGGACCTCCAGGAGGCTACACCTTC.